The 22 T cell receptor beta chains listed next were all sequenced from one sample in a study of shared clonotypes between healthy human individuals. Terminally differentiated effector memory CD45RA+ cells were excluded from the naive CD8 cells, which were CD45RO-negative and positively selected for CCR7. This table comes from immunoSEQ multiplex PCR, and its TCRdb copy is limited to in-frame clones, with some not included. There are about 2 million clones in the sample; about 95% occur only once, and roughly 1.2% lies in the top ten. Sequencing was performed on naive CD8+ T cells sorted from blood. The receptors stem from a man aged 18 to 29 in good health.

This chain connects TRBV19 to TRBJ1-5; D is ambiguous. Trimming stripped 3 bases from V and 1 base from J, with 7 bases between. Germline V gene sequence: CDR1 LNHDA, CDR2 SQIVND (reference sequence). The CDR3 has 14 amino acids. CDR3 coding DNA: TGTGCCAGTAGTATTACAGAGAGCAATCAGCCCCAGCATTTT. Protein product: CASSITESNQPQHF.

CDR3 sequence reads: CASSLASGSTSEAFF. The CDR3 nucleotides are TGTGCCAGCAGCTTAGCTTCCGGGAGTACATCTGAAGCTTTCTTT. V gene TRBV11-3 combines with J gene TRBJ1-1, with unresolved D. CDR1 is SGHNT, CDR2 YENEEA, per germline. The CDR3 extends over 15 amino acids. The V end lost 1 base, the J end lost 6 bases, and 15 bases lay between the germline ends.

This clone showed up just once. The rearrangement uses TRBV27 and TRBJ2-4, with TRBD2 identical over 9 bases. With V trimmed by 7 bases and J by 4 bases, 5 bases remained unmatched. Per the germline V gene, CDR1 is MNHEY and CDR2 is SMNVEV (reference sequence). This CDR3 contains 14 residues. The CDR3 loop reads CASIGTSQKNIQYF. CDR3 DNA sequence: TGTGCCAGCATCGGGACTAGCCAGAAAAACATTCAGTACTTC.

The rearrangement joins TRBV4-3 to TRBJ2-7, with 8 bases identical to TRBD1. Germline assignment: CDR1 LGHNA and CDR2 YSLEER. CDR3 length equals 14 residues. Losses at the gene ends were 5 bases for V and 1 base for J; bases not matched to a gene: 4. The CDR3 loop is CASSFRDRSYEQYF. In DNA form, the CDR3 reads TGCGCCAGCAGCTTCAGGGACAGGTCCTACGAGCAGTACTTC.

The chain has TRBV7-9 and TRBJ2-7, with TRBD1 as a possible D gene (5 bases). Trimming shortened V by 5 bases and J by 2 bases, and 13 bases separated the two germline ends. CDR1 SEHNR and CDR2 FQNEAQ come from the germline V gene (reference sequence). This CDR3 contains 14 residues. CDR3 sequence (DNA): TGTGCCAGCAGCCCCCAGGGTGTCGCCTACGAGCAGTACTTC. Protein sequence: CASSPQGVAYEQYF.

This clone has just one count. The gene calls are TRBV5-6 and TRBJ1-6, with D unresolved. Trimming cost V 4 bases and J 11 bases, with 10 bases left between them. Per germline, CDR1 SGHDT and CDR2 YYEEEE. This CDR3 region has 12 residues. The CDR3 nucleotides are TGTGCCAGCAGCCCTGGAAGGACACCCCTCCACTTT. Translating gives CASSPGRTPLHF. Combining the CDR3 with reference TRBV5-6 and TRBJ1-6 gives the whole variable domain DAGVTQSPTHLIKTRGQQVTLRCSPKSGHDTVSWYQQALGQGPQFIFQYYEEEERQRGNFPDRFSGHQFPNYSSELNVNALLLGDSALYLCASSPGRTPLHFGNGTRLTVT.

The chain joins TRBV21-1 to TRBJ1-1. TRBV21-1 is a listed pseudogene. This CDR3 contains 16 residues. The CDR3 is CASSKESGKGGTEAFF. The CDR3 DNA reads TGTGCCAGCAGCAAAGAGTCTGGAAAGGGGGGGACTGAAGCTTTCTTT.

This clone was found once. The rearrangement uses TRBV4-3 and TRBJ2-7, with TRBD1 matching over 10 bases. Germline V lookup: CDR1 LGHNA, CDR2 YSLEER. The CDR3 is 17 amino acids. Germline trimming cut 0 bases from V and 5 bases from J; bases unmatched to any gene: 10. The CDR3 spells CASSQDWGQGMGNEQYF. CDR3 DNA: TGCGCCAGCAGCCAAGATTGGGGACAGGGGATGGGGAACGAGCAGTACTTC.

The chain combines TRBV7-6 with TRBJ2-1; TRBD2 matches 8 bases. The CDR3 contains 16 residues. Germline V CDR1 and CDR2: SGHVS, FNYEAQ. J gave up 8 bases and V 5 bases, and 14 bases lay outside the gene matches. This CDR3 is CASSLLPGLGGDEQFF. The CDR3 DNA reads as TGTGCCAGCAGCCTCCTCCCGGGACTAGGAGGGGATGAGCAGTTCTTC.

The chain employs TRBV6-5 and TRBJ2-7; D gene ambiguous. Trimming shortened V by 1 base and J by 0 bases, and 7 bases separated the two germline ends. Germline V gene sequence: CDR1 MNHEY, CDR2 SVGAGI. This CDR3 comprises 14 residues. CDR3 bases: TGTGCCAGCAGTTACTTTGACAACTCCTACGAGCAGTACTTC. The encoded protein is CASSYFDNSYEQYF.

Comment on this clone: Distinct nucleotide sequences in the sample also encode this CDR3. The chain carries TRBV7-9 and TRBJ2-3; the match to TRBD2 covers 7 bases. Germline lookup yields CDR1 SEHNR and CDR2 FQNEAQ (reference sequence). The CDR3 has 15 residues. Trimming cost V 1 base and J 1 base; bases outside gene matches: 2. The CDR3 here is CASSLVLAGTDTQYF. The DNA of the CDR3 is TGTGCCAGCAGCTTAGTCCTAGCGGGCACAGATACGCAGTATTTT.

This clone was observed a single time. This sample includes further DNA sequences coding for the same CDR3. This chain connects TRBV19 to TRBJ2-7; no reliable D call. V lost 1 base and J 1 base, leaving 8 bases between the germline ends. This CDR3 contains 14 residues. In germline, CDR1 is LNHDA, CDR2 SQIVND (reference sequence). CDR3 DNA: TGTGCCAGTAGTATAGTTCCAGGTTCCTACGAGCAGTACTTC. Protein product: CASSIVPGSYEQYF.

This sequence joins TRBV27 and TRBJ1-1, with 12 bases fitting TRBD1. V gave up 5 bases and J gave up 4 bases; unmatched junction bases: 5. From germline, CDR1 is MNHEY and CDR2 SMNVEV (reference sequence). The CDR3 sequence is 15 residues long. DNA of the CDR3: TGTGCCAGCAGTCCAGGGACAGGGGGCCGCACTGAAGCTTTCTTT. It yields the protein CASSPGTGGRTEAFF.

The chain recombines TRBV6-5 with TRBJ1-5; D is unresolved. This CDR3 is built from 13 residues. Germline V gene sequence: CDR1 MNHEY, CDR2 SVGAGI. Trimming cost V 5 bases and J 4 bases, with 9 bases left between them. The CDR3 DNA sequence: TGTGCCAGCAGTCCCATGATGAATCAGCCCCAGCATTTT. This gives the protein CASSPMMNQPQHF.

J is TRBJ1-5 and V is TRBV7-2; 7 nucleotides align to TRBD1. Germline V gives CDR1 SGHTA, CDR2 FQGNSA. The CDR3 contains 15 residues. With 5 bases clipped from V and 2 bases from J, the junction kept 6 bases outside the gene matches. CDR3 amino acids: CASSQGQVRNQPQHF. The CDR3 region has the DNA TGTGCCAGCAGCCAAGGACAGGTTCGCAATCAGCCCCAGCATTTT.

The J gene is TRBJ2-5, the V gene TRBV11-2; D ambiguous. V shed 2 bases and J shed 5 bases, with 9 bases lying between them. Per germline, CDR1 SGHAT and CDR2 FQNNGV. This CDR3 region has 13 residues. CDR3 in amino acids: CASSLTPSETQYF. In nucleotides, the CDR3 is TGTGCCAGCAGCTTAACTCCAAGCGAGACCCAGTACTTC.

The chain has TRBV11-2 and TRBJ2-1, with TRBD2 matching over 10 bases. From germline, CDR1 is SGHAT and CDR2 FQNNGV. Trimming removed 6 bases from V and 8 bases from J; junction bases left unmatched: 10. CDR3 length equals 15 residues. DNA for the CDR3: TGTGCCAGCAGTCACTTAGCGGGAGGTCAGGATGAGCAGTTCTTC. Its translation is CASSHLAGGQDEQFF.

This clone was counted once. This chain uses TRBV18 with TRBJ2-1; TRBD1 matches at 7 bases. The CDR3 totals 14 residues. CDR1 KGHSH and CDR2 LQKENI come from the germline V gene. The trim removed 8 bases at V and 2 bases at J, leaving 6 bases unmatched. In nucleotides, the CDR3 is TGTGCCAGCGAACCGACAGGGACCTACAATGAGCAGTTCTTC. Translating it yields CASEPTGTYNEQFF.

This chain connects TRBV12-5 to TRBJ2-3; 12 bases agree with TRBD2. The CDR3 covers 16 residues. The germline V gene has CDR1 LGHNT and CDR2 FRNRAP. The V and J ends lost 1 base and 3 bases, in that order; junction bases with no gene match: 2. CDR3 nucleotide sequence: TGTGCTAGTGGTTTGGGACTAGCGGGGGATACAGATACGCAGTATTTT. Translation gives CASGLGLAGDTDTQYF.

The chain has TRBV13 and TRBJ2-3; the D call may be TRBD1 or TRBD2 (6 bases each). V shed 5 bases and J shed 4 bases, with 16 bases lying between them. The V gene's germline CDR1 is PRHDT and CDR2 FYEKMQ (reference sequence). The CDR3 loop spans 15 amino acids. DNA of the CDR3: TGTGCCAGCAGCCACTTCTTCGGGGGCCCAGATACGCAGTATTTT. Its translation: CASSHFFGGPDTQYF.

The rearrangement uses TRBV7-9 and TRBJ2-1; 12 bases map to TRBD2. This CDR3 has 16 residues. In germline, CDR1 is SEHNR, CDR2 FQNEAQ (reference sequence). The trim removed 3 bases at V and 10 bases at J, leaving 10 bases unmatched. This CDR3 is CASSFLAGGPLLEQFF. In DNA form, the CDR3 reads TGTGCCAGCAGCTTTCTAGCGGGAGGGCCACTCTTGGAGCAGTTCTTC.

This chain connects TRBV6-6 to TRBJ1-2; D is undetermined. Germline loops: CDR1 MNHNY, CDR2 SVGAGI (reference sequence). The CDR3 covers 13 residues. Between the trimmed V and J ends, which lost 4 bases and 6 bases, there was a span of 12 bases. The CDR3 region has the DNA TGTGCCAGCAGTTCCACCCCTGGGAATGGCTACACCTTC. Translated: CASSSTPGNGYTF.